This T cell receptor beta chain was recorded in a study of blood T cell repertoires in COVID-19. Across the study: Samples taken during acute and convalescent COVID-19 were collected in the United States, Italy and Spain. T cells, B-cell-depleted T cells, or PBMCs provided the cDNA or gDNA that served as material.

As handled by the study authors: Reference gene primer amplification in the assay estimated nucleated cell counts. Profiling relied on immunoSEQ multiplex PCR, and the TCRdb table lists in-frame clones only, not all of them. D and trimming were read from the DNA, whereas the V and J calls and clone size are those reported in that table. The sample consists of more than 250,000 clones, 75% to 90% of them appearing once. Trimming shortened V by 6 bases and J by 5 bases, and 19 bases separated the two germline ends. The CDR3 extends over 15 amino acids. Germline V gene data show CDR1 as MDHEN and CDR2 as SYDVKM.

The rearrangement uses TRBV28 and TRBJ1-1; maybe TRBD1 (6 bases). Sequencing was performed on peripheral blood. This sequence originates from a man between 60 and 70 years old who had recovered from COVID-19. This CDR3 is CASRSMGRGETEAFF. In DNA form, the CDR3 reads TGTGCCAGCAGGTCCATGGGCAGGGGAGAAACTGAAGCTTTCTTT.